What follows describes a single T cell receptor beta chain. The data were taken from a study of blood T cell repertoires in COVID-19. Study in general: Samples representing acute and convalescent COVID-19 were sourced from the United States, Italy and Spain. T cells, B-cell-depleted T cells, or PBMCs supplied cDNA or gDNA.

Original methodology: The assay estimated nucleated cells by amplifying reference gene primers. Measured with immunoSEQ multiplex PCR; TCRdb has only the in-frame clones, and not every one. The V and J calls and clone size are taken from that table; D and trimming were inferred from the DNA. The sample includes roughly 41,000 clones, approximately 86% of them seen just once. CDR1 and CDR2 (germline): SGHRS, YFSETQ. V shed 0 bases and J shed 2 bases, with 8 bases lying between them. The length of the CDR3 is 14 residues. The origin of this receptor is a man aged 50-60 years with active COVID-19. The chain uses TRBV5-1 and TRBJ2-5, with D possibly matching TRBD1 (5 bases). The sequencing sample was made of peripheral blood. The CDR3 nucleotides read TGCGCCAGCAGCTTGGGACAGCAACAAGAGACCCAGTACTTC. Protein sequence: CASSLGQQQETQYF.